The 28 T cell receptor beta chains listed next were all sequenced from one sample in a study of Ad26.COV2.S vaccination and SARS-CoV-2 variants. Treatment defined: about 20 received Ad26.COV2.S at low or high dose, single or two shots; about five received placebo; per-sample allocation not given. On day 63 after the first injection, vaccine and placebo recipients gave samples. Profiling relied on immunoSEQ multiplex PCR, and the TCRdb table lists in-frame clones only, not all of them. The data hold about 320,000 clones, with 86% observed a single time. Here the sequenced sample was peripheral blood, taken in a trial of Ad26.COV2.S vaccine versus placebo. These receptors all come from a person between 18 and 65 years old who received the Ad26.COV2.S COVID-19 vaccine or a placebo.

This sequence joins TRBV9 and TRBJ2-3; the match to TRBD1 covers 8 bases. With 2 bases clipped from V and 0 bases from J, the junction kept 8 bases outside the gene matches. Germline CDR1 is SGDLS and CDR2 is YYNGEE. The CDR3 consists of 17 residues. The chain's CDR3 is CASSVKPRTGSTDTQYF. DNA of the CDR3: TGTGCCAGCAGCGTCAAACCCCGGACAGGGAGCACAGATACGCAGTATTTT.

The CDR3 here is CASKRERNTGELFF. CDR3 nucleotide sequence: TGTGCCAGCAAGAGGGAGAGAAACACCGGGGAGCTGTTTTTT. The chain couples TRBV2 to TRBJ2-2, with D possibly TRBD2 on 5 matching bases. Germline values: CDR1 SNHLY, CDR2 FYNNEI. The CDR3 runs to 14 residues. The V end was cut by 7 bases, the J end by 2 bases, with 11 bases between.

This clone has a single count. This same CDR3 is encoded by further DNA sequences in the sample. The genes are TRBV15 and TRBJ2-1; 9 bases agree with TRBD1. Germline V gives CDR1 LNHNV, CDR2 YYDKDF (reference sequence). The V segment lost 3 bases and the J segment 3 bases; nucleotides outside the gene matches: 0. The CDR3 loop spans 14 amino acids. CDR3 loop: CATSRDRGYNEQFF. The DNA for the CDR3 is TGTGCCACCAGCAGGGACAGGGGCTACAATGAGCAGTTCTTC. The full variable domain, in which reference TRBV15 and TRBJ2-1 provide the parts outside the CDR3, is DAMVIQNPRYQVTQFGKPVTLSCSQTLNHNVMYWYQQKSSQAPKLLFHYYDKDFNNEADTPDNFQSRRPNTSFCFLDIRSPGLGDTAMYLCATSRDRGYNEQFFGPGTRLTVL.

V is TRBV3-1 (or the pseudogene TRBV3-2) and J is TRBJ1-2; unclear D gene. V lost 4 bases to trimming and J lost 2 bases, with 20 bases between them. Germline V gene lookup returns CDR1 LGHDT and CDR2 YNNKEL (reference sequence). The CDR3 length is 17 residues. This chain's CDR3 is CASSPGRTELANYGYTF. In DNA, the CDR3 is TGTGCCAGCAGCCCGGGAAGGACGGAACTGGCCAACTATGGCTACACCTTC.

V and J are TRBV7-9 and TRBJ2-5; the D gene is possibly TRBD1 (6 bases). V lost 5 bases, J lost 5 bases, and 12 bases lay in between. Germline V gene lookup returns CDR1 SEHNR and CDR2 FQNEAQ (reference sequence). The CDR3 runs 13 residues. CDR3: CASSTRGRETQYF. In DNA, the CDR3 is TGTGCCAGCAGCACCAGGGGTCGGGAGACCCAGTACTTC.

The V call is TRBV19, the J call TRBJ2-7, with TRBD1 identical over 7 bases. Germline V gene data show CDR1 as LNHDA and CDR2 as SQIVND (reference sequence). Unmatched junction bases numbered 4, after V lost 3 bases and J lost 2 bases. The CDR3 spans 14 residues. The CDR3 protein is CASSIGQATYEQYF. Here the CDR3 DNA reads TGTGCCAGTAGTATTGGACAGGCTACCTACGAGCAGTACTTC.

On this clone itself: At one end, the junction sequence differs from germline, possibly due to a read error. The rearrangement uses TRBV3-1 (or the pseudogene TRBV3-2) and TRBJ2-4, with 7 bases fitting TRBD2. The CDR3 runs 14 residues. Germline V gives CDR1 LGHDT, CDR2 YNNKEL (reference sequence). The CDR3 region has the DNA TGTGCCAGCAGCCAACCCGGACTAGGCGGACCCGTTGCCTTC. Amino acid sequence: CASSQPGLGGPVAF.

The gene calls are TRBV7-9 and TRBJ1-4; D perhaps matches TRBD1 (6 bases). Germline V gives CDR1 SEHNR, CDR2 FQNEAQ (reference sequence). This CDR3 is 15 amino acids long. Trimming removed 4 bases at V and 5 bases at J, with 14 bases between. The CDR3 spells CASSWTGTKNEKLFF. The DNA for the CDR3 is TGTGCCAGCAGCTGGACCGGGACAAAAAATGAAAAACTGTTTTTT.

The V gene is TRBV2, the J gene TRBJ1-4; 7 bases map to TRBD1. The length of the CDR3 is 14 residues. Losses at the gene ends were 5 bases for V and 4 bases for J; bases not matched to a gene: 4. The V gene's germline CDR1 is SNHLY and CDR2 FYNNEI. This chain's CDR3 is CASSRDRVNEKLFF. The CDR3 nucleotides read TGTGCCAGCAGTCGGGACAGAGTTAATGAAAAACTGTTTTTT.

This chain connects TRBV6-5 to TRBJ1-1; D is undetermined. Trimming removed 11 bases from V and 0 bases from J, with 16 bases in between. CDR3 length equals 14 residues. Germline lookup yields CDR1 MNHEY and CDR2 SVGAGI. This CDR3 is CAGRPNNMNTEAFF. The CDR3 DNA is TGTGCCGGGCGGCCCAACAACATGAACACTGAAGCTTTCTTT.

J is TRBJ2-1 and V is TRBV5-1, with 7 bases identical to TRBD1. Germline V CDR1 and CDR2: SGHRS, YFSETQ. This CDR3 is built from 19 residues. The V and J ends lost 4 bases and 3 bases, in that order; junction bases with no gene match: 19. The CDR3 nucleotides read TGCGCCAGCAGCCCGGGGTTAAGGGGGCCTCCAGGCCACTACAATGAGCAGTTCTTC. It codes for CASSPGLRGPPGHYNEQFF.

This clone appeared a single time. The chain combines TRBV7-2 with TRBJ2-7; 11 nucleotides align to TRBD1. Germline values: CDR1 SGHTA, CDR2 FQGNSA. The CDR3 is 15 amino acids. V lost 2 bases and J lost 7; bases outside the gene matches: 7. CDR3 in DNA: TGTGCCAGCAGCTTACAGGGACAGGGGGTTGGGGAGCAGTACTTC. It translates to CASSLQGQGVGEQYF.

This chain links TRBV5-1 with TRBJ2-5, with D hard to call. Trimming pared 0 bases from V and 1 base from J, leaving 19 bases between. Germline loops: CDR1 SGHRS, CDR2 YFSETQ. This CDR3 has 18 residues. Here the CDR3 DNA reads TGCGCCAGCAGCTTGGTGGGATTTGGGTTGAAACCCCAAGAGACCCAGTACTTC. It yields the protein CASSLVGFGLKPQETQYF.

The CDR3 loop is CASIPEAAGNQPQHF. The CDR3 DNA is TGTGCCAGTATCCCGGAGGCAGCAGGCAATCAGCCCCAGCATTTT. The genes are TRBV19 and TRBJ1-5; no firm D call. Germline-derived CDR1 and CDR2 are LNHDA and SQIVND (reference sequence). V gave up 7 bases and J gave up 2 bases, with 15 bases separating them. The CDR3 runs 15 residues.

The chain recombines TRBV4-2 with TRBJ1-2; no clear D. This CDR3 is 19 amino acids long. From germline, CDR1 is LGHNA and CDR2 YNFKEQ. V was pared by 9 bases and J by 1 base, with 30 bases between. The CDR3 is CASKAEGMTESLHNYGYTF. DNA for the CDR3: TGTGCCAGTAAAGCAGAGGGAATGACGGAATCCCTACATAACTATGGCTACACCTTC.

CDR3 region: CASSVTLTDTQYF. CDR3 sequence (DNA): TGTGCCAGCAGCGTGACCCTCACAGATACGCAGTATTTT. The chain links TRBV7-3 to TRBJ2-3; D uncertain. Germline CDR1 and CDR2: SGHTA and FQGTGA. V lost 5 bases and J lost 2, with 8 bases in between. CDR3 size: 13 residues. The entire variable domain, with the rest obtained from reference TRBV7-3 and TRBJ2-3, is as follows: GAGVSQTPSNKVTEKGKYVELRCDPISGHTALYWYRQSLGQGPEFLIYFQGTGAADDSGLPNDRFFAVRPEGSVSTLKIQRTERGDSAVYLCASSVTLTDTQYFGPGTRLTVL.

This clone was detected a few times. This rearrangement joins TRBV15 to TRBJ2-1, with D possibly called TRBD1 or TRBD2 (5 bases each). Germline V gene data show CDR1 as LNHNV and CDR2 as YYDKDF (reference sequence). Trimming removed 0 bases at V and 0 bases at J, with 15 bases between. The CDR3 covers 18 residues. Here the CDR3 reads CATSRDLGGGSSYNEQFF. In DNA, the CDR3 is TGTGCCACCAGCAGAGATCTTGGGGGTGGGAGCTCCTACAATGAGCAGTTCTTC.

The chain combines TRBV7-2 with TRBJ1-2, with D possibly TRBD1 on 5 matching bases. CDR1 and CDR2 from the germline V gene are SGHTA and FQGNSA. The V end lost 4 bases, the J end lost 1 base, and 13 bases lay between the germline ends. The CDR3 spans 15 residues. This CDR3 is CASSWAGPLNYGYTF. CDR3 coding DNA: TGTGCCAGCAGCTGGGCAGGGCCACTTAACTATGGCTACACCTTC.

This chain uses TRBV6-6 with TRBJ1-6; D gene unclear. The CDR3 spans 15 residues. Germline CDR1 and CDR2: MNHNY and SVGAGI (reference sequence). V was shortened by 2 bases and J by 6 bases, with 11 bases between the two germline ends. The CDR3 DNA reads TGTGCCAGCAGTTACCGTCCCATATTTAATTCACCCCTCCACTTT. This encodes CASSYRPIFNSPLHF.

The gene calls are TRBV6-5 and TRBJ1-1; no definite D call. V lost 2 bases and J lost 0, with 13 bases in between. CDR1 is MNHEY and CDR2 is SVGAGI in the germline V gene. There are 16 residues in the CDR3. The CDR3 DNA reads TGTGCCAGCAGTTACGGTCGGAACCGAATGAACACTGAAGCTTTCTTT. This translates into CASSYGRNRMNTEAFF.

The genes are TRBV20-1 and TRBJ2-1; 11 bases match TRBD2. This CDR3 has 16 residues. Per the germline V gene, CDR1 is DFQATT and CDR2 is SNEGSKA (reference sequence). Trimming took 3 bases from V and 9 from J; bases not matched to a gene: 13. The CDR3 nucleotides read TGCAGTGCTAGTTCGACTAGCGGGGCCCCCCCGGTTGAGCAGTTCTTC. Amino acids: CSASSTSGAPPVEQFF.

The V gene is TRBV5-1, the J gene TRBJ2-5; either TRBD1 or TRBD2 may supply D (6 bases each). With 2 bases removed from V and 1 base from J, the gap between germline ends came to 12 bases. Germline-derived CDR1 and CDR2 are SGHRS and YFSETQ. This CDR3 contains 15 residues. The CDR3 loop reads CASSFWGDIQETQYF. CDR3 bases: TGCGCCAGCAGCTTCTGGGGGGACATCCAAGAGACCCAGTACTTC.

This clone was found a few times. This chain joins TRBV6-6 and TRBJ1-2, with 8 bases lining up with TRBD1. CDR1 and CDR2 from the germline V gene are MNHNY and SVGAGI (reference sequence). CDR3 length: 15 amino acids. V lost 2 bases, J lost 8 bases, and 10 bases stayed unmatched. The CDR3 region has the DNA TGTGCCAGCAGTTACCCGGGACAGGCCATAAAGGGCTACACCTTC. It encodes CASSYPGQAIKGYTF.

This sequence joins TRBV7-9 and TRBJ2-2; 8 nucleotides match TRBD1. This CDR3 is 14 amino acids long. The germline V gene has CDR1 SEHNR and CDR2 FQNEAQ (reference sequence). V was pared by 5 bases and J by 6 bases, with 5 bases of the junction left unmatched. CDR3 DNA: TGTGCCAGCAGCACCCGGACAGGGTCCGGGGAGCTGTTTTTT. This encodes CASSTRTGSGELFF.

The genes are TRBV7-2 and TRBJ1-2; 9 nucleotides match TRBD1. J lost 2 bases, V lost 4 bases, and 5 bases had no gene match. Germline-derived CDR1 and CDR2 are SGHTA and FQGNSA. There are 15 residues in the CDR3. Here the CDR3 DNA reads TGTGCCAGCAGCTACCGGGACAGGGTAAACTATGGCTACACCTTC. Translation: CASSYRDRVNYGYTF.

CDR3 in amino acids: CASSLATGKGYYGYTF. The CDR3 region has the DNA TGTGCCAGCAGCTTAGCGACCGGGAAAGGCTACTATGGCTACACCTTC. The rearrangement joins TRBV7-8 to TRBJ1-2; the D is unclear. There are 16 residues in the CDR3. CDR1 and CDR2 (germline): SGHVS, FQNEAQ. Trimming stripped 0 bases from V and 3 bases from J, with 14 bases between.

The genes are TRBV6-2 or TRBV6-3 and TRBJ2-3; tentatively, D is TRBD2 (5 bases). CDR1 is MNHEY and CDR2 is SVGEGT in the germline V gene. This CDR3 contains 16 residues. Trimming removed 5 bases from V and 4 bases from J, with 19 bases in between. DNA of the CDR3: TGTGCCAGCAGTCGGGAACGCGGCCTTGCGCCAGATACGCAGTATTTT. This sequence encodes CASSRERGLAPDTQYF.

The V gene is TRBV30, the J gene TRBJ1-2, with 9 bases lining up with TRBD1. Germline values: CDR1 GTSNPN, CDR2 SVGIG (reference sequence). J lost 7 bases, V lost 3 bases, and 3 bases had no gene match. CDR3 length equals 12 residues. The CDR3 spells CAWRDRGGGYTF. Written as DNA, the CDR3 is TGTGCCTGGAGGGACAGGGGAGGTGGCTACACCTTC.